This passage covers 30 T cell receptor beta chains from one sample sequenced in a study of T cell responses to AZD1222 COVID-19 vaccine. TCRdb keeps only in-frame clones here, not all; method: immunoSEQ multiplex PCR. The sample lists roughly 170,000 clones, about 90% occurring once. Sequencing used peripheral blood, obtained on day 0 of AZD1222 vaccination. The receptors stem from an adult in good health.

The V and J genes are TRBV10-1 and TRBJ2-1, with a possible D match to TRBD1 (6 bases). The V gene's germline CDR1 is WNHNN and CDR2 SYGVQD (reference sequence). The CDR3 spans 14 residues. Trimming removed 2 bases at V and 9 bases at J, with 14 bases between. DNA for the CDR3: TGCGCCAGCAGTGAGAGGACAGTCCTTGCTGAGCAGTTCTTC. Translating it yields CASSERTVLAEQFF.

V gene TRBV4-1 combines with J gene TRBJ2-5; no firm D call. CDR1 MGHRA and CDR2 YSYEKL come from the germline V gene. The CDR3 runs to 12 residues. Trimming removed 0 bases from V and 6 bases from J, with 5 bases in between. CDR3 bases: TGCGCCAGCAGCCAAGATTCGAAGACCCAGTACTTC. As protein: CASSQDSKTQYF.

This clone showed up just a few times. The chain is built from TRBV30 and TRBJ2-2; TRBD1 matches 7 bases. CDR3 length: 17 residues. Germline CDR1 is GTSNPN and CDR2 is SVGIG (reference sequence). The trim removed 0 bases at V and 0 bases at J, leaving 7 bases unmatched. CDR3 DNA: TGTGCCTGGAGTGTAGAGGGACAGATAGCGAACACCGGGGAGCTGTTTTTT. It codes for CAWSVEGQIANTGELFF.

The chain recombines TRBV7-9 with TRBJ1-6, with D possibly being TRBD1 (5 bases). Trimming took off 6 bases at V and 6 bases at J, with 18 bases between the two ends. Germline V gene data show CDR1 as SEHNR and CDR2 as FQNEAQ (reference sequence). This CDR3 region has 16 residues. The CDR3 sequence is CASSRSGGEANSPLHF. The CDR3 DNA reads TGTGCCAGCAGTCGCAGCGGGGGGGAGGCTAATTCACCCCTCCACTTT.

The J gene is TRBJ2-7, the V gene TRBV28; the match to TRBD2 covers 9 bases. This CDR3 has 13 residues. V lost 10 bases to trimming and J lost 6 bases; unmatched junction nucleotides: 10. Germline V gene lookup returns CDR1 MDHEN and CDR2 SYDVKM. The CDR3 loop reads CATDVAGAFEQYF. CDR3 bases: TGTGCCACCGACGTAGCGGGAGCTTTCGAGCAGTACTTC.

The V call is TRBV19, the J call TRBJ2-7, with D perhaps TRBD2 (6 bases). Trimming took off 2 bases at V and 0 bases at J, with 11 bases between the two ends. Germline V CDR1 and CDR2: LNHDA, SQIVND (reference sequence). The CDR3 loop spans 15 amino acids. Here the CDR3 reads CASSINLGSSYEQYF. The CDR3, as DNA: TGTGCCAGTAGTATAAACCTCGGGAGCTCCTACGAGCAGTACTTC.

CDR3 region: CASSPNRGLRSSYNSPLHF. The CDR3 bases are TGTGCCAGCAGTCCGAACAGGGGTCTTAGGAGCTCCTATAATTCACCCCTCCACTTT. The rearrangement uses TRBV27 and TRBJ1-6; 7 nucleotides agree with TRBD1. Trimming removed 5 bases from V and 0 bases from J; junction bases left unmatched: 13. This CDR3 is built from 19 residues. The germline V gene has CDR1 MNHEY and CDR2 SMNVEV (reference sequence).

The rearrangement links TRBV24-1 to TRBJ2-2, with D possibly TRBD1 on 5 matching bases. From germline, CDR1 is KGHDR and CDR2 SFDVKD. The CDR3 covers 13 residues. V was cut by 7 bases and J by 5 bases, with 10 bases left in between. The CDR3 spells CATRVRETGELFF. In DNA form, the CDR3 reads TGTGCCACCAGAGTCAGGGAAACCGGGGAGCTGTTTTTT.

This chain joins TRBV5-1 and TRBJ2-1, with 7 positions matching TRBD1. This CDR3 has 15 residues. The junction had 7 bases not matched to a gene; V was cut back by 0 bases and J by 7 bases. Germline V CDR1 and CDR2: SGHRS, YFSETQ. CDR3 sequence: CASSLAGTASNEQFF. CDR3 sequence (DNA): TGCGCCAGCAGCTTGGCGGGGACAGCGTCTAATGAGCAGTTCTTC. The full variable domain, in which reference TRBV5-1 and TRBJ2-1 provide the parts outside the CDR3, is KAGVTQTPRYLIKTRGQQVTLSCSPISGHRSVSWYQQTPGQGLQFLFEYFSETQRNKGNFPGRFSGRQFSNSRSEMNVSTLELGDSALYLCASSLAGTASNEQFFGPGTRLTVL.

V gene TRBV6-5 combines with J gene TRBJ2-1; 10 nucleotides match TRBD1. The CDR3 runs to 15 residues. After removal of 2 bases from V and 6 bases from J, the junction contained 4 bases not matched to a gene. Per germline, CDR1 MNHEY and CDR2 SVGAGI. The CDR3: CASSYRQGAGNEQFF. CDR3 nucleotides: TGTGCCAGCAGTTACCGACAGGGGGCCGGCAATGAGCAGTTCTTC.

This chain links TRBV19 with TRBJ2-7; D is undetermined. The CDR3 extends over 13 amino acids. The germline gives CDR1 LNHDA, CDR2 SQIVND (reference sequence). V was pared by 4 bases and J by 0 bases, with 7 bases between. The CDR3 sequence is CASSTSVSYEQYF. The CDR3 region has the DNA TGTGCCAGTAGTACTTCCGTCTCCTACGAGCAGTACTTC.

This chain links TRBV7-9 with TRBJ2-1; perhaps TRBD2 as D (5 bases). The CDR3 is 14 amino acids. V shed 2 bases and J shed 8 bases, with 13 bases lying between them. Germline assignment: CDR1 SEHNR and CDR2 FQNEAQ (reference sequence). The CDR3: CASSLSRAGDEQFF. DNA of the CDR3: TGTGCCAGCAGCTTATCCCGGGCCGGGGATGAGCAGTTCTTC.

The chain has TRBV5-1 and TRBJ1-4; D unclear. V was trimmed by 4 bases and J by 2 bases, leaving 9 bases between them. The CDR3 is 14 residues long. The germline gives CDR1 SGHRS, CDR2 YFSETQ. This CDR3 reads CASSLAYTNEKLFF. The CDR3 coding sequence is TGCGCCAGCAGCCTAGCGTATACTAATGAAAAACTGTTTTTT.

The V and J genes are TRBV7-3 and TRBJ1-5; D is ambiguous. The germline V and J ends were trimmed by 1 base and 4 bases, with 8 bases remaining between them. Germline-derived CDR1 and CDR2 are SGHTA and FQGTGA. The CDR3 is made up of 14 amino acids. The CDR3 reads CASSLRTTNQPQHF. The CDR3, as DNA: TGTGCCAGCAGCTTAAGAACAACAAATCAGCCCCAGCATTTT.

This clone came up once. J is TRBJ1-4 and V is TRBV28, with a weak D call TRBD1 (5 bases). This CDR3 contains 16 residues. Deletions cut 8 bases from V and 0 bases from J, with 16 bases between. Germline V gene data show CDR1 as MDHEN and CDR2 as SYDVKM. The CDR3 DNA follows: TGTGCCAGCGGAGGATTAGACAGTTCAACTAATGAAAAACTGTTTTTT. Amino acids: CASGGLDSSTNEKLFF. Complete variable domain (other parts from reference TRBV28 and TRBJ1-4): DVKVTQSSRYLVKRTGEKVFLECVQDMDHENMFWYRQDPGLGLRLIYFSYDVKMKEKGDIPEGYSVSREKKERFSLILESASTNQTSMYLCASGGLDSSTNEKLFFGSGTQLSVL.

This rearrangement joins TRBV29-1 to TRBJ1-2; no clear D gene. Trimming removed 8 bases at V and 8 bases at J, with 21 bases between. The CDR3 runs 13 residues. In germline, CDR1 is SQVTM, CDR2 ANQGSEA. For the CDR3, the DNA is TGCAGCATCCGGGAGTCAAACCTGGGGGGCTACACCTTC. It is translated as CSIRESNLGGYTF.

V usage is TRBV7-2 and J usage is TRBJ1-1, with TRBD1 as a possible D gene (5 bases). This CDR3 contains 15 residues. V lost 1 base and J 5 bases, leaving 14 bases between the germline ends. The germline gives CDR1 SGHTA, CDR2 FQGNSA. The CDR3 sequence is CASSLGSGTGTEAFF. The CDR3 DNA sequence: TGTGCCAGCAGCTTAGGATCAGGGACGGGGACTGAAGCTTTCTTT.

The V and J genes are TRBV13 and TRBJ1-6; 9 positions match TRBD1. The length of the CDR3 is 17 residues. CDR1 and CDR2 from the germline V gene are PRHDT and FYEKMQ (reference sequence). J was trimmed by 6 bases and V by 3 bases; bases with no gene match: 9. The CDR3 nucleotides read TGTGCCAGCAGCTTCTTCACCCCGACAGGGGGTAATTCACCCCTCCACTTT. Translated, it gives CASSFFTPTGGNSPLHF.

The genes are TRBV2 and TRBJ1-2; 7 bases match TRBD1. CDR3 size: 15 residues. Losses at the gene ends were 2 bases for V and 0 bases for J; bases not matched to a gene: 3. The germline gives CDR1 SNHLY, CDR2 FYNNEI. CDR3 coding DNA: TGTGCCAGCAGTGAAACGGGACAGACTAACTATGGCTACACCTTC. It translates to CASSETGQTNYGYTF.

This rearrangement joins TRBV15 to TRBJ2-2; D is perhaps TRBD2 (7 bases). The CDR3 totals 16 residues. Germline V gene data show CDR1 as LNHNV and CDR2 as YYDKDF (reference sequence). V shed 3 bases and J shed 0 bases, with 11 bases lying between them. For the CDR3, the DNA is TGTGCCACCAGCAGGGGGAGGGGGGCGAACACCGGGGAGCTGTTTTTT. Translating gives CATSRGRGANTGELFF.

V usage is TRBV14 and J usage is TRBJ2-1; no clear D gene. Germline lookup yields CDR1 SGHDN and CDR2 FVKESK. This CDR3 spans 13 amino acids. V shed 1 base and J shed 4 bases, with 5 bases lying between them. The CDR3 nucleotides are TGTGCCAGCAGCCAAGTGATTTACAATGAGCAGTTCTTC. It yields the protein CASSQVIYNEQFF.

This chain connects TRBV2 to TRBJ2-7; D is perhaps TRBD1 or TRBD2 (5 bases each). Germline loops: CDR1 SNHLY, CDR2 FYNNEI. V shed 1 base and J shed 7 bases, with 11 bases lying between them. The CDR3 extends over 13 amino acids. CDR3 in DNA: TGTGCCAGCAGTGAAGAGGGACCAACAGAGCAGTACTTC. Translating gives CASSEEGPTEQYF.

The chain links TRBV29-1 to TRBJ2-3; possible D gene TRBD2, 7 bases. V lost 6 bases and J lost 6, with 13 bases in between. This CDR3 spans 12 amino acids. Germline CDR1 reads SQVTM; CDR2 reads ANQGSEA. The CDR3: CSVAGARDTQYF. CDR3 coding DNA: TGCAGCGTCGCGGGGGCCCGGGATACGCAGTATTTT.

In this sample, this clone turned up once. This rearrangement joins TRBV30 to TRBJ2-7; 12 nucleotides agree with TRBD2. The germline V gene has CDR1 GTSNPN and CDR2 SVGIG (reference sequence). After removal of 0 bases from V and 2 bases from J, the junction contained 5 bases not matched to a gene. CDR3 length: 16 residues. CDR3 bases: TGTGCCTGGAGTGTACCCCGGACTAGCGGGACCTACGAGCAGTACTTC. Translated, it gives CAWSVPRTSGTYEQYF.

The gene calls are TRBV27 and TRBJ1-1; no firm D call. The germline V gene has CDR1 MNHEY and CDR2 SMNVEV (reference sequence). The CDR3 is 14 amino acids. Between the trimmed V and J ends, which lost 1 base and 3 bases, there was a span of 9 bases. The CDR3 sequence is CASSLLRADTEAFF. The CDR3 DNA reads TGTGCCAGCAGTTTATTGAGGGCGGACACTGAAGCTTTCTTT.

This clone was observed a few times. The chain links TRBV5-6 to TRBJ1-1; D is unresolved. The germline V gene has CDR1 SGHDT and CDR2 YYEEEE. Between the trimmed V and J ends, which lost 2 bases and 1 base, there was a span of 6 bases. The CDR3 totals 13 residues. The CDR3 nucleotides are TGTGCCAGCAGCTTTGGCAGGAACACTGAAGCTTTCTTT. Its protein product is CASSFGRNTEAFF.

The gene calls are TRBV5-1 and TRBJ2-7, with D tentatively TRBD1 or TRBD2 (5 bases each). V lost 5 bases and J lost 6, with 24 bases in between. Germline CDR1 and CDR2: SGHRS and YFSETQ. The CDR3 runs 16 residues. CDR3 loop: CASSYNPGTVKGEQYF. CDR3 bases: TGCGCCAGCAGTTATAATCCCGGGACGGTAAAGGGCGAGCAGTACTTC.

This chain connects TRBV30 to TRBJ1-5; D call uncertain. Germline V gene data show CDR1 as GTSNPN and CDR2 as SVGIG (reference sequence). Trimming pared 1 base from V and 9 bases from J, leaving 16 bases between. This CDR3 region has 14 residues. The CDR3 DNA follows: TGTGCCTGGAGTGGAGACCGGGGTTTGGGGCCCCAGCATTTT. Protein: CAWSGDRGLGPQHF. Full variable domain (missing parts from reference TRBV30 and TRBJ1-5): SQTIHQWPATLVQPVGSPLSLECTVEGTSNPNLYWYRQAAGRGLQLLFYSVGIGQISSEVPQNLSASRPQDRQFILSSKKLLLSDSGFYLCAWSGDRGLGPQHFGDGTRLSIL.

The genes are TRBV5-8 and TRBJ1-5; TRBD1 is a possible D gene (5 bases). The germline CDR1 and CDR2 sequences are SGHTS and YDEGEE. The CDR3 has 15 amino acids. Trimming pared 2 bases from V and 7 bases from J, leaving 16 bases between. As DNA, the CDR3 is TGTGCCAGCAGCTTCGGTCGAGACAGAAGGCAGCCCCAGCATTTT. Its translation is CASSFGRDRRQPQHF.

The chain joins TRBV7-2 to TRBJ1-3; D not resolved. The V end was cut by 5 bases, the J end by 3 bases, with 8 bases between. Germline V gene sequence: CDR1 SGHTA, CDR2 FQGNSA. The CDR3 covers 13 residues. For the CDR3, the DNA is TGTGCCAGCAGCACAAATGGTGGAAACACCATATATTTT. Its translation is CASSTNGGNTIYF.